The source of this T cell receptor (beta chain) is a study of cytomegalovirus exposure and HLA in healthy donors. V shed 7 bases and J shed 8 bases, with 21 bases lying between them. Germline CDR1 is SGDLS and CDR2 is YYNGEE. CDR3 length equals 14 residues. Primers included in the PCR were 60 Vbeta and 13 Jbeta primers. Clones were sequenced by immunoSEQ multiplex PCR, and TCRdb holds only the in-frame ones, with some missing. The sample has roughly 60,000 clones, over 60% seen once; the top ten hold 5% to 6.5%. The rearrangement links TRBV9 to TRBJ1-2; D might be TRBD1 (5 bases). Source material: PBMCs. The TCR comes from a woman aged 25 to 39 in good health and CMV-seronegative. The CDR3 nucleotides are TGTGCCAGCGCTTCACCGTCAGGGACTAGGGGCTACACCTTC. This gives the protein CASASPSGTRGYTF.